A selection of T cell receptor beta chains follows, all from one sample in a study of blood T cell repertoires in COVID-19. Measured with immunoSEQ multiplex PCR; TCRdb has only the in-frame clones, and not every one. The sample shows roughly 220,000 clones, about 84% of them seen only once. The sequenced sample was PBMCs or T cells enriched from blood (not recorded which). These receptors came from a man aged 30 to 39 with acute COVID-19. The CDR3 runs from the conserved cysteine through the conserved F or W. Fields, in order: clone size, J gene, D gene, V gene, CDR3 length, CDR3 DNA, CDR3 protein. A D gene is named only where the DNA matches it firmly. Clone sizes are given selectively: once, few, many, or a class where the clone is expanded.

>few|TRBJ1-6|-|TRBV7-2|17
TGTGCCAGCAGCTTTCATCCTAGTGCCTCAAGTTCCATGCCCCTCCACTTT
CASSFHPSASSSMPLHF
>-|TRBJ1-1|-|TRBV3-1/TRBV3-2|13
TGTGCCAGCAGCCTTGGACATTGGACTGAAGCTTTCTTT
CASSLGHWTEAFF
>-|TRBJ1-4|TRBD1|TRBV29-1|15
TGCAGCGTTGAAGATTCGGGACAGGGCATTGAAAAACTGTTTTTT
CSVEDSGQGIEKLFF
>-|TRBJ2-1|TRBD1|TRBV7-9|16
TGTGCCAGCAGCCCAATCGTATGGGACAGGGGGCATGAGCAGTTCTTC
CASSPIVWDRGHEQFF
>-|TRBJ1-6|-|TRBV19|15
TGTGCCAGTAGTTCCGGACAGAGCCCGAATTCACCCCTCCACTTT
CASSSGQSPNSPLHF
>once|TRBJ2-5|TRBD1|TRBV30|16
TGTGCCTGGGGACAGGGGGGCGTTGTGTACCAAGAGACCCAGTACTTC
CAWGQGGVVYQETQYF
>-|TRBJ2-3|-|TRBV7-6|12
TGTGCCAGCAGCTCAGGGCCTATTAGTCTGTATTTT
CASSSGPISLYF
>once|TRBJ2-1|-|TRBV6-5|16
TGTGCCAGCAGTTCTGGGGCGAGGGACCGGGGGAATGAGCAGTTCTTC
CASSSGARDRGNEQFF
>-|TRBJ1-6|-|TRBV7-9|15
TGTGCCAGCAGCTTAAAAATCGCAGGGAATTCACCCCTCCACTTT
CASSLKIAGNSPLHF
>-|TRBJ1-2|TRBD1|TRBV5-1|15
TGCGCCAGCAACTCGGGACAGGGTTCATCCTATGGCTACACCTTC
CASNSGQGSSYGYTF
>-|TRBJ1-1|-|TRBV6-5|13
TGTGCCAGCAGTCAAAGGGGTATAACTGAAGCTTTCTTT
CASSQRGITEAFF
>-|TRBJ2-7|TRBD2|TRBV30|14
TGTGCCTGGAGCGGACCCGGGGGGGCACTCCGGTGGCACTTC
CAWSGPGGALRWHF
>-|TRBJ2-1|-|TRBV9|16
TGTGCCAGCAGCCCACGGGATCAACTCAGGTCCAATGAGCAGTTCTTC
CASSPRDQLRSNEQFF
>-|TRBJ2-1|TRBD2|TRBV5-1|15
TGCGCCAGCAGCTTGGAGGCGGGGGGATACAATGAGCAGTTCTTC
CASSLEAGGYNEQFF
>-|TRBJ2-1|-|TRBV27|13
TGTGCCAGCAGGACCCCCCTGCGGGATGAGCAGTTCTTC
CASRTPLRDEQFF
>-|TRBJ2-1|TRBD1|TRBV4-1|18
TGCGCCAGCAGCCAAGGACAAATCGACAGGGCCCACTACAATGAGCAGTTCTTC
CASSQGQIDRAHYNEQFF
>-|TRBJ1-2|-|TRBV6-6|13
TGTGCCAGCAGTTACATGGCAGGAGGAGGCTACACCTTC
CASSYMAGGGYTF
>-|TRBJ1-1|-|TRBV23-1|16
TGCGCCAGCAGTCAATCGGGTGGAGGCATGAACACTGAAGCTTTCTTT
CASSQSGGGMNTEAFF
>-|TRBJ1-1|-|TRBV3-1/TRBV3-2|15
TGTGCCAGCAGCTTTAATACAGGGAGTAACACTGAAGCTTTCTTT
CASSFNTGSNTEAFF